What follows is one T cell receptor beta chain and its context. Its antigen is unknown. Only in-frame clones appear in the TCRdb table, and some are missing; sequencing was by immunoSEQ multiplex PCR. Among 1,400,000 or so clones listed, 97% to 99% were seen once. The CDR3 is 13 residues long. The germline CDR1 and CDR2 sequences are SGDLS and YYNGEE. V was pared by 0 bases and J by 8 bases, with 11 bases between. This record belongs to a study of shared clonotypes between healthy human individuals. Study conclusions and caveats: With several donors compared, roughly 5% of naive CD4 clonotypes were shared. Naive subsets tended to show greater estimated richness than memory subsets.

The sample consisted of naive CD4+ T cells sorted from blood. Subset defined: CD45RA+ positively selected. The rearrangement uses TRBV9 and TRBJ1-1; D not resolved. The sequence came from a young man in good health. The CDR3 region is CASSVGQTFEAFF. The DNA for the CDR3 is TGTGCCAGCAGCGTAGGTCAGACCTTCGAAGCTTTCTTT.